These T cell receptor beta chains were read from a single sample in a study of blood T cell repertoires in COVID-19. The protocol was immunoSEQ multiplex PCR, while the TCRdb copy is restricted to in-frame clones and leaves out a portion. There are around 400,000 clones in the sample; approximately 90% occur only once, and 1.4% to 1.5% lies in the top ten. Sequencing input: PBMCs or T cells enriched from blood (not recorded which). The receptors shown here come from a woman younger than 30 who had been exposed to COVID-19. CDR3s include the opening cysteine and the closing phenylalanine or tryptophan.

CDR3	V	J
CASSFPRGGRYGYTF	TRBV28	TRBJ1-2
CASRDWSYEQYF	TRBV28	TRBJ2-7
CASSSLLAGGPQETQYF	TRBV11-2	TRBJ2-5
CASSLTSVQAGDTQYF	TRBV11-2	TRBJ2-3
CTSSPSGTGGNTIYF	TRBV1	TRBJ1-3
CASSKAAEGIHEQYF	TRBV28	TRBJ2-7
CASSHTSSYNEQFF	TRBV3-1/TRBV3-2	TRBJ2-1
CASSRPVKGSTDTQYF	TRBV4-2	TRBJ2-3
CASTPKSGSTGELFF	TRBV6-5	TRBJ2-2
CSAAPEGEAFF	TRBV20-1	TRBJ1-1
CASSPPMTGGNEQYF	TRBV18	TRBJ2-7
CASSYSSGPASYEQYF	TRBV6-5	TRBJ2-7
CATSRDLWGTNTGELFF	TRBV15	TRBJ2-2
CASSQGGRQGDEQYF	TRBV5-4	TRBJ2-7
CAIRPVAGGPNEQFF	TRBV10-3	TRBJ2-1
CASSQAGSGGSYNEQFF	TRBV4-1	TRBJ2-1
CASSQWERTSGYQETQYF	TRBV14	TRBJ2-5
CASSLGTSGTYEQYF	TRBV4-1	TRBJ2-7
CASRGLAAFYEQYF	TRBV2	TRBJ2-7
CASGRTEAFF	TRBV6-5	TRBJ1-1
CATSRGGTDNQPQHF	TRBV15	TRBJ1-5
CASSYSQGFYEQYF	TRBV6-5	TRBJ2-7
CASSFIADSPLHF	TRBV28	TRBJ1-6
CASSLYSYPSLAGGQETQYF	TRBV28	TRBJ2-5
CASSYSAALYGYTF	TRBV6-5	TRBJ1-2
CASSLAGGPSLNEQFF	TRBV5-1	TRBJ2-1
CASSYKTRQGRAFF	TRBV6-5	TRBJ1-1
CASKKGQGKASGTDTQYF	TRBV27	TRBJ2-3
CASSWGDRGKPQHF	TRBV5-6	TRBJ1-5
CSVKGGFSSGRDYNEQFF	TRBV29-1	TRBJ2-1
CASSMGTGSEQFF	TRBV19	TRBJ2-1
CASARQGAPEQYF	TRBV6-5	TRBJ2-7
CASSRHSGSSYEQYF	TRBV14	TRBJ2-7
CASRPDRGGYEQYF	TRBV7-9	TRBJ2-7
CASSAVGQGSSSPLHF	TRBV9	TRBJ1-6
CASSPSRAGGGGETQYF	TRBV18	TRBJ2-5
CATSVGQSYGYTF	TRBV24-1	TRBJ1-2
CASSYSPGDLTDTQYF	TRBV6-2/TRBV6-3	TRBJ2-3
CASSFRASGPYNEQFF	TRBV28	TRBJ2-1
CASSDRDWDQPQHF	TRBV4-1	TRBJ1-5
CASSLRIGANEKLFF	TRBV5-4	TRBJ1-4
CATSDSGQGSGNTIYF	TRBV24-1	TRBJ1-3
CASSVLAGNEQFF	TRBV12-3/TRBV12-4	TRBJ2-1
CATSDLPGQGGHEQFF	TRBV24-1	TRBJ2-1
CASSASRGFNEKLFF	TRBV14	TRBJ1-4
CASRIGTAGAQHF	TRBV19	TRBJ1-5